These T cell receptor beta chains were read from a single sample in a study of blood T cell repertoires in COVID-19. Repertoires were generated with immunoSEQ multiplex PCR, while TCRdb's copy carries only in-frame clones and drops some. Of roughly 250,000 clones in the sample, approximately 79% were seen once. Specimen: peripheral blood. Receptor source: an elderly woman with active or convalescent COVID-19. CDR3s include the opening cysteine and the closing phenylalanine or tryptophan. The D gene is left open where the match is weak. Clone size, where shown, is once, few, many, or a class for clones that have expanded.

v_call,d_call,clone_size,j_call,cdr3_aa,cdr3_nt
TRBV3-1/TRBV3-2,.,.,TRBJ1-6,CASSQGDLTSPLHF,TGTGCCAGCAGCCAAGGGGACTTGACATCACCCCTCCACTTT
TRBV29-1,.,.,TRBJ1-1,CSAPGQLNTEAFF,TGCAGCGCCCCCGGACAGTTGAACACTGAAGCTTTCTTT
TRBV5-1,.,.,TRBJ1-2,CASSSSGPGGYTF,TGCGCCAGCAGCAGCTCAGGCCCGGGGGGCTACACCTTC
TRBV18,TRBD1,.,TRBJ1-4,CASSGTGLVDEKLFF,TGTGCCAGCTCCGGGACAGGGCTCGTGGATGAAAAACTGTTTTTT
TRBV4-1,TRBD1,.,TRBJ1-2,CASSQDPAGGGDGYTF,TGCGCCAGCAGCCAAGATCCGGCAGGGGGTGGGGATGGCTACACCTTC
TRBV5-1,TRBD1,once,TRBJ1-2,CASSLASTGIVPRTF,TGCGCCAGCAGCTTGGCGTCGACAGGGATCGTGCCTCGTACCTTC
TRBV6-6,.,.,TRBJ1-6,CASSYWDTNNSPLHF,TGTGCCAGCAGTTACTGGGACACAAATAATTCACCCCTCCACTTT
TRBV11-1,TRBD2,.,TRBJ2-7,CASSTGTSRSYEQYF,TGTGCCAGCAGCACCGGGACTAGCAGGTCCTACGAGCAGTACTTC
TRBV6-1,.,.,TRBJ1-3,CASSGLSRQPVSGNTIYF,TGTGCCAGCAGTGGACTGAGTAGGCAGCCAGTCTCTGGAAACACCATATATTTT
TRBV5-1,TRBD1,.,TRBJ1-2,CASSSGTGGIYGYTF,TGCGCCAGCAGCTCGGGGACAGGGGGAATCTATGGCTACACCTTC
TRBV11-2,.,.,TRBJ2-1,CASSYLRTATSYNEQFF,TGTGCCAGCAGCTACCTCCGGACAGCCACCTCCTACAATGAGCAGTTCTTC
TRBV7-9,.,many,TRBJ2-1,CASSTRGAAYNEQFF,TGTGCCAGCAGCACCCGGGGGGCGGCCTACAATGAGCAGTTCTTC
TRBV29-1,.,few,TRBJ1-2,CSGSGTPEGGYTF,TGCAGCGGATCCGGGACTCCCGAAGGGGGCTACACCTTC
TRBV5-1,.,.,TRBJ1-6,CASSLTDSNSPLHF,TGCGCCAGCAGCTTGACGGACAGTAATTCACCCCTCCACTTT
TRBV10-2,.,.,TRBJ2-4,CATTNVDKNIQYF,TGCGCCACCACTAACGTTGACAAAAACATTCAGTACTTC
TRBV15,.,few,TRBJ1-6,CATSARGTGEGSPLHF,TGTGCCACCAGCGCGAGAGGCACGGGGGAAGGTTCACCCCTCCACTTT
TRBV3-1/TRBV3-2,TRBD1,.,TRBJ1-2,CASSLDPQGDYTF,TGTGCCAGCAGCTTGGACCCTCAGGGGGACTACACCTTC